The 12 T cell receptor beta chains in this list originate from one sample, sequenced in a study of shared clonotypes between healthy human individuals. Data came from immunoSEQ multiplex PCR; TCRdb stores just in-frame clones and leaves some out. The sample shows 470,000 or so clones, about 84% of them seen only once. Input material: PBMCs. Every receptor here comes from a woman between 40 and 50 years old in good health. Some clones in this sample may be carry-over from other donors' samples.

The CDR3 DNA is TGTGCCAGCAGCTCTTCGGGACAAATGGGCTTCGAGCAGTACTTC. Encoded protein: CASSSSGQMGFEQYF. The chain has TRBV7-2 and TRBJ2-7; perhaps TRBD1 as D (6 bases). V shed 4 bases and J shed 6 bases, with 19 bases lying between them. This CDR3 has 15 residues. Germline V gene data show CDR1 as SGHTA and CDR2 as FQGNSA.

The genes are TRBV2 and TRBJ1-5; 8 positions match TRBD1. V trimming: 2 bases; J trimming: 7 bases; junction bases outside the gene matches: 4. Germline-derived CDR1 and CDR2 are SNHLY and FYNNEI. This CDR3 contains 14 residues. For the CDR3, the DNA is TGTGCCAGCAGTGAACAGGGGGCGCGACAGCCCCAGCATTTT. Protein: CASSEQGARQPQHF.

About this clone itself: A much larger clone is a single base away; this may be a read error. J is TRBJ1-5 and V is TRBV16, with D possibly TRBD1 on 5 matching bases. Germline lookup yields CDR1 KGHSY and CDR2 FQNENV. The CDR3 length is 15 residues. The DNA for the CDR3 is TGTACCAGCAGCCAATCCCCTCGCCGGGACCAGCCCCAGCATTTT. This encodes CTSSQSPRRDQPQHF.

The CDR3 DNA reads TGCAGTACCCGGATCTCCTACGAGCAGTACTTC. Translating it yields CSTRISYEQYF. J is TRBJ2-7 and V is TRBV20-1, with D unresolved. Germline V CDR1 and CDR2: DFQATT, SNEGSKA (reference sequence). V was pared by 8 bases and J by 0 bases, with 8 bases between. The CDR3 is 11 amino acids.

This clone was seen a single time. This chain uses TRBV7-9 with TRBJ2-7; D gene ambiguous. V dropped 1 base and J dropped 3 bases, with 10 bases sitting between them. The germline CDR1 and CDR2 sequences are SEHNR and FQNEAQ (reference sequence). CDR3 size: 14 residues. CDR3 sequence: CASSLVARSYEQYF. CDR3 bases: TGTGCCAGCAGCTTAGTCGCCCGAAGCTACGAGCAGTACTTC.

In its sample, this clone was seen a few times. This same CDR3 is encoded by further DNA sequences in the sample. The CDR3 loop is CASGSGGGGGGYTF. The DNA of the CDR3 is TGTGCCAGCGGCTCAGGGGGCGGTGGCGGGGGCTACACCTTC. V usage is TRBV6-5 and J usage is TRBJ1-2; TRBD1 aligns across 8 bases. Germline assignment: CDR1 MNHEY and CDR2 SVGAGI. The J segment lost 8 bases and the V segment lost 8 bases, leaving 13 bases of the junction unmatched. The CDR3 has 14 amino acids.

As regards this clone: With a far larger clone one base away, a read error is the likely cause. The V call is TRBV4-1, the J call TRBJ2-1; 9 nucleotides align to TRBD1. CDR1 and CDR2 (germline): MGHRA, YSYEKL. CDR3 length: 17 amino acids. CDR3 nucleotides: TGCGCCAGCAGCGGACAGGGGTCGTTGTCATCCTACAGTGAGCAGTTCTTC. Its translation: CASSGQGSLSSYSEQFF.

This clone was counted once. The rearrangement uses TRBV9 and TRBJ2-7, with D unclear. CDR3 length equals 13 residues. The germline V and J ends were trimmed by 0 bases and 4 bases, with 8 bases remaining between them. Germline V gives CDR1 SGDLS, CDR2 YYNGEE. This CDR3 reads CASSVGDKYEQYF. The CDR3 region has the DNA TGTGCCAGCAGCGTAGGGGATAAATACGAGCAGTACTTC.

Worth noting for this clone: The sample carries other DNA sequences with the same CDR3. The chain links TRBV15 to TRBJ2-6; no clear D gene. V was clipped by 0 bases and J by 0 bases, with 6 bases between them. Germline V lookup: CDR1 LNHNV, CDR2 YYDKDF (reference sequence). The length of the CDR3 is 16 residues. Written as DNA, the CDR3 is TGTGCCACCAGCAGAGATCGCGGCTCTGGGGCCAACGTCCTGACTTTC. Residues: CATSRDRGSGANVLTF.

Comments on this clone: A read error is the likely source, as a far larger clone sits one nucleotide away. The gene calls are TRBV5-6 and TRBJ2-3; no clear D gene. The CDR3 consists of 13 residues. Germline CDR1 and CDR2: SGHDT and YYEEEE. Deletions cut 5 bases from V and 2 bases from J, with 9 bases between. CDR3 in amino acids: CASRGWATDTQYF. The DNA for the CDR3 is TGTGCCAGCAGAGGTTGGGCCACAGATACGCAGTATTTT.

As to this clone: A far larger clone is one base from this, pointing to a likely read error. The chain combines TRBV5-1 with TRBJ1-4; perhaps TRBD1 as D (6 bases). This CDR3 is 15 amino acids long. Germline CDR1 is SGHRS and CDR2 is YFSETQ. Trimming cost V 4 bases and J 11 bases, with 21 bases left between them. The CDR3 DNA is TGCGCCAGCAGCCACGATGTACAGGGCCAATTGAAACTGTTTTTT. It yields the protein CASSHDVQGQLKLFF.

This clone was counted a single time. The chain carries TRBV18 and TRBJ1-1; 7 positions agree with TRBD1. Trimming cost V 3 bases and J 4 bases; bases outside gene matches: 5. CDR1 and CDR2 (germline): KGHSH, LQKENI. The CDR3 has 14 residues. CDR3: CASSPKTGITEAFF. The DNA of the CDR3 is TGTGCCAGCTCACCCAAGACAGGGATCACTGAAGCTTTCTTT.